The clone carrying this TCR beta chain was seen ten or more times. The CDR3 length is 16 residues. Trimming took 5 bases from V and 8 from J; bases not matched to a gene: 12. Germline CDR1 and CDR2: SGHAT and FQNNGV. Amplification of TCR beta CDR3 regions used RNA as the template. Carried out on the TCR CDR3, a first-round RT-PCR used the HTBI primer set. MiXCR, applied by TCRdb to the multiplex PCR reads, yields one record per CDR3 protein. The sample yields fewer than 350,000 distinct CDR3 sequences, around a sixth seen once. This sample is part of a study of T cells in Graves' hyperthyroidism and ophthalmopathy. Thyroid ultrasound and orbital computed tomography, with clinical symptoms and serum thyroxine and TRAb, informed diagnoses.

The chain is built from TRBV11-2 and TRBJ1-6; 7 positions agree with TRBD1. The sequencing input was blood. This sequence was found in a woman in her thirties or forties with Graves' ophthalmopathy. The CDR3 DNA is TGTGCCAGCAGCCCAGAAGTACAGGGGTTATATTCACCCCTCCACTTT. Its protein is CASSPEVQGLYSPLHF.